Following are 29 T cell receptor beta chains from one sample sequenced in a study of blood T cell repertoires in COVID-19. Assay used: immunoSEQ multiplex PCR; TCRdb lists only in-frame clones, some missing. The sample has around 50,000 clones; approximately 81% are singletons. Sequencing was done on a sample of peripheral blood. These receptors all stem from a man aged 40-55 years with active COVID-19.

CDR3 amino acids: CASSPRGTVSYEQYF. CDR3 sequence (DNA): TGTGCCAGCAGCCCTAGGGGGACAGTCTCCTACGAGCAGTACTTC. This chain links TRBV9 with TRBJ2-7; 7 nucleotides align to TRBD1. J gave up 0 bases and V 4 bases, and 7 bases lay outside the gene matches. Germline CDR1 is SGDLS and CDR2 is YYNGEE. CDR3 length equals 15 residues.

The chain couples TRBV11-2 to TRBJ2-3, with 9 bases lining up with TRBD2. The junction had 6 bases not matched to a gene; V was cut back by 5 bases and J by 3 bases. Germline V gene lookup returns CDR1 SGHAT and CDR2 FQNNGV. The CDR3 is 15 amino acids. DNA of the CDR3: TGTGCCAGCAGCCCATGGACTAGCGCAACAGATACGCAGTATTTT. It is translated as CASSPWTSATDTQYF.

This chain connects TRBV9 to TRBJ2-2; 8 bases match TRBD2. V shed 4 bases, J shed 6 bases, and the junction held 11 bases outside the gene matches. Germline loops: CDR1 SGDLS, CDR2 YYNGEE. CDR3 length: 16 residues. In nucleotides, the CDR3 is TGTGCCAGCAGCTCCCCGGGGACTAGGTCTTCCGGGGAGCTGTTTTTT. Translated: CASSSPGTRSSGELFF.

The genes are TRBV5-1 and TRBJ1-4; 7 nucleotides match TRBD1. CDR3 size: 15 residues. The germline V gene encodes CDR1 SGHRS and CDR2 YFSETQ. Germline trimming cut 2 bases from V and 6 bases from J; bases unmatched to any gene: 7. The CDR3 DNA is TGCGCCAGCAGCTTTCAAGGGGGCAGTGATGAAAAACTGTTTTTT. This codes for CASSFQGGSDEKLFF.

This chain connects TRBV27 to TRBJ2-4, with 10 bases that match TRBD1. The CDR3 loop spans 17 amino acids. Trimming removed 5 bases from V and 3 bases from J; junction bases left unmatched: 10. Germline V gene data show CDR1 as MNHEY and CDR2 as SMNVEV (reference sequence). The CDR3 DNA reads TGTGCCAGCAGTACCTTACGACAGGGGGCTGGCAAAAACATTCAGTACTTC. It codes for CASSTLRQGAGKNIQYF.

The chain recombines TRBV4-2 with TRBJ1-1; weak D call: TRBD1 (5 bases). Germline V gene lookup returns CDR1 LGHNA and CDR2 YNFKEQ. Trimming took 0 bases from V and 2 from J, leaving 7 bases between them. The CDR3 spans 14 residues. The CDR3 sequence: CASSQEGGNTEAFF. CDR3 sequence (DNA): TGTGCCAGCAGCCAAGAGGGGGGAAACACTGAAGCTTTCTTT.

V is TRBV9 and J is TRBJ2-2, with D perhaps TRBD1 (5 bases). Between the trimmed V and J ends, which lost 1 base and 0 bases, there was a span of 10 bases. CDR1 is SGDLS, CDR2 YYNGEE, per germline. The CDR3 runs to 16 residues. The CDR3: CASSVIGATNTGELFF. For the CDR3, the DNA is TGTGCCAGCAGCGTAATAGGGGCTACGAACACCGGGGAGCTGTTTTTT.

V and J are TRBV3-1 (or the pseudogene TRBV3-2) and TRBJ2-7, with 8 nucleotides matching TRBD2. The junction had 13 bases not matched to a gene; V was cut back by 0 bases and J by 6 bases. The germline V gene has CDR1 LGHDT and CDR2 YNNKEL (reference sequence). CDR3 length: 17 amino acids. The CDR3 region is CASSQDLVSGAKGEQYF. CDR3 nucleotides: TGTGCCAGCAGCCAAGATTTAGTTAGCGGGGCCAAAGGCGAGCAGTACTTC.

The chain joins TRBV7-3 to TRBJ2-2, with a tentative D call TRBD1 (5 bases). CDR1 SGHTA and CDR2 FQGTGA come from the germline V gene. V shed 8 bases and J shed 1 base, with 8 bases lying between them. The CDR3 is made up of 13 amino acids. For the CDR3, the DNA is TGTGCCAGCGGACACATGAACACCGGGGAGCTGTTTTTT. It yields the protein CASGHMNTGELFF.

This chain uses TRBV5-6 with TRBJ1-1; perhaps TRBD1 as D (5 bases). Germline V CDR1 and CDR2: SGHDT, YYEEEE. Trimming left V 6 bases short and J 3 bases short, with 15 bases between. There are 14 residues in the CDR3. The CDR3 reads CASNVWGLDTEAFF. In DNA, the CDR3 is TGTGCCAGCAACGTGTGGGGCCTCGACACTGAAGCTTTCTTT.

This chain joins TRBV5-6 and TRBJ2-7, with 7 bases that match TRBD1. From germline, CDR1 is SGHDT and CDR2 YYEEEE. This CDR3 contains 15 residues. With 4 bases clipped from V and 2 bases from J, the junction kept 9 bases outside the gene matches. CDR3 in amino acids: CASSLSTGYAYEQYF. Here the CDR3 DNA reads TGTGCCAGCAGCCTATCGACAGGGTACGCCTACGAGCAGTACTTC.

As DNA, the CDR3 is TGTGCCAGCAGCGTAGGGCCGCAGGAGGACACCGGGGAGCTGTTTTTT. This gives the protein CASSVGPQEDTGELFF. The chain combines TRBV9 with TRBJ2-2; weak D call: TRBD2 (5 bases). The CDR3 covers 16 residues. Trimming took off 0 bases at V and 3 bases at J, with 12 bases between the two ends. Per the germline V gene, CDR1 is SGDLS and CDR2 is YYNGEE.

The chain couples TRBV2 to TRBJ2-5; 13 bases fit TRBD2. Germline V gives CDR1 SNHLY, CDR2 FYNNEI. The CDR3 has 15 amino acids. With 4 bases clipped from V and 5 bases from J, the junction kept 4 bases outside the gene matches. For the CDR3, the DNA is TGTGCCAGCAGTGGGACTAGCGGGAGAGGGGAGACCCAGTACTTC. As protein: CASSGTSGRGETQYF.

The chain recombines TRBV5-1 with TRBJ1-2; weak D call: TRBD1 (5 bases). The germline V and J ends were trimmed by 4 bases and 4 bases, with 26 bases remaining between them. Germline V gene lookup returns CDR1 SGHRS and CDR2 YFSETQ. The CDR3 contains 18 residues. CDR3 sequence: CASSPWPNRTRVPYGYTF. DNA for the CDR3: TGCGCCAGCAGCCCATGGCCTAACCGGACACGGGTCCCCTATGGCTACACCTTC.

V is TRBV11-2 and J is TRBJ1-1; unclear D gene. The CDR3 is 12 residues long. Trimming left V 5 bases short and J 6 bases short, with 10 bases between. Germline V gene sequence: CDR1 SGHAT, CDR2 FQNNGV. Here the CDR3 DNA reads TGTGCCAGCAGCGAAGACCGGGCTGAAGCTTTCTTT. As protein: CASSEDRAEAFF. Looking up the rest from reference TRBV11-2 and TRBJ1-1 gives the full variable domain: EAGVAQSPRYKIIEKRQSVAFWCNPISGHATLYWYQQILGQGPKLLIQFQNNGVVDDSQLPKDRFSAERLKGVDSTLKIQPAKLEDSAVYLCASSEDRAEAFFGQGTRLTVV.

J is TRBJ1-3 and V is TRBV28; maybe TRBD1 (6 bases). CDR1 is MDHEN and CDR2 is SYDVKM in the germline V gene. The CDR3 runs to 15 residues. V shed 2 bases and J shed 2 bases, with 10 bases lying between them. The CDR3 spells CASSLTGNTGNTIYF. In DNA form, the CDR3 reads TGTGCCAGCAGTTTAACAGGGAACACTGGAAACACCATATATTTT.

The gene calls are TRBV19 and TRBJ2-3, with 11 bases matching TRBD1. J gave up 5 bases and V 3 bases, and 4 bases lay outside the gene matches. CDR1 is LNHDA and CDR2 is SQIVND in the germline V gene (reference sequence). CDR3 length equals 15 residues. The CDR3 region has the DNA TGTGCCAGTAGTATTACCGGGACAGGGGGAGATACGCAGTATTTT. Translating gives CASSITGTGGDTQYF.

V is TRBV28 and J is TRBJ1-2; D not certain. V was trimmed by 8 bases and J by 8 bases, leaving 15 bases between them. Germline lookup yields CDR1 MDHEN and CDR2 SYDVKM. There are 12 residues in the CDR3. This CDR3 is CASHLTGLGYTF. DNA for the CDR3: TGTGCCAGCCATTTGACTGGGTTGGGCTACACCTTC.

The chain employs TRBV19 and TRBJ1-6, with D perhaps matching TRBD1 (6 bases). CDR3 length: 17 amino acids. Germline lookup yields CDR1 LNHDA and CDR2 SQIVND (reference sequence). The V and J ends lost 5 bases and 7 bases respectively, with 21 bases between them. The CDR3 reads CASSAGDTLLRNSPLHF. CDR3 nucleotide sequence: TGTGCCAGTAGTGCCGGGGACACTCTTTTGAGAAATTCACCCCTCCACTTT.

This clone was counted a few times. The chain is built from TRBV28 and TRBJ2-3, with D uncertain. The CDR3 is 14 amino acids. Germline V gene lookup returns CDR1 MDHEN and CDR2 SYDVKM. Trimming removed 6 bases from V and 4 bases from J, with 14 bases in between. The CDR3 sequence is CASRELGLADTQYF. For the CDR3, the DNA is TGTGCCAGCAGGGAGCTGGGTTTGGCAGATACGCAGTATTTT.

This chain links TRBV24-1 with TRBJ2-1, with a weak D call TRBD2 (6 bases). V lost 5 bases to trimming and J lost 0 bases, with 13 bases between them. This CDR3 is built from 16 residues. Germline V gives CDR1 KGHDR, CDR2 SFDVKD. CDR3 region: CATSAFSGGSYNEQFF. CDR3 sequence (DNA): TGTGCCACCAGTGCTTTTAGCGGAGGCTCCTACAATGAGCAGTTCTTC.

The chain carries TRBV25-1 and TRBJ2-5; 7 bases map to TRBD2. The germline V gene encodes CDR1 MGHDK and CDR2 SYGVNS. The V gene end was trimmed by 6 bases and the J gene end by 6 bases; junction bases not matched to a gene: 1. There are 11 residues in the CDR3. This chain's CDR3 is CASRGGKTQYF. DNA for the CDR3: TGTGCCAGCAGGGGGGGGAAGACCCAGTACTTC.

The rearrangement links TRBV11-1 to TRBJ1-2, with D possibly being TRBD1 (5 bases). The CDR3 is 16 residues long. In germline, CDR1 is SGHAT, CDR2 FQDESV (reference sequence). The germline V and J ends were trimmed by 4 bases and 0 bases, with 15 bases remaining between them. As DNA, the CDR3 is TGTGCCAGCAGCTCAAATCAGGGTCCTACTAACTATGGCTACACCTTC. Amino acids: CASSSNQGPTNYGYTF.

This rearrangement joins TRBV7-9 to TRBJ1-3, with no clear D. V lost 0 bases, J lost 0 bases, and 9 bases lay in between. Germline V gives CDR1 SEHNR, CDR2 FQNEAQ (reference sequence). The CDR3 extends over 16 amino acids. The CDR3, as DNA: TGTGCCAGCAGCTTAGCGCGCCTGAGCTCTGGAAACACCATATATTTT. This gives the protein CASSLARLSSGNTIYF.

The chain combines TRBV11-2 with TRBJ2-2; 9 nucleotides match TRBD2. V gave up 2 bases and J gave up 4 bases; unmatched junction bases: 2. Per germline, CDR1 SGHAT and CDR2 FQNNGV. This CDR3 has 15 residues. This CDR3 reads CASSLLAGSTGELFF. The CDR3 region has the DNA TGTGCCAGCAGCTTACTAGCGGGATCCACCGGGGAGCTGTTTTTT.

This chain connects TRBV19 to TRBJ1-5; D possibly corresponds to TRBD1 (6 bases). CDR1 is LNHDA, CDR2 SQIVND, per germline (reference sequence). The CDR3 has 17 residues. Between the trimmed V and J ends, which lost 3 bases and 4 bases, there was a span of 19 bases. DNA for the CDR3: TGTGCCAGTAGTATTTCTCCAGGGGAGTTAGGAAATCAGCCCCAGCATTTT. This codes for CASSISPGELGNQPQHF.

This clone was seen a handful of times. This sequence joins TRBV7-9 and TRBJ2-7; a weak D match, TRBD1 (6 bases). Germline-derived CDR1 and CDR2 are SEHNR and FQNEAQ (reference sequence). The CDR3 length is 14 residues. V was pared by 5 bases and J by 0 bases, with 11 bases between. The DNA for the CDR3 is TGTGCCAGCAGCGTCGACAGGAGCTCCTACGAGCAGTACTTC. Translation gives CASSVDRSSYEQYF.

The chain joins TRBV5-1 to TRBJ1-1; D is unresolved. This CDR3 is 15 amino acids long. Trimming took 0 bases from V and 0 from J, leaving 9 bases between them. CDR1 and CDR2 from the germline V gene are SGHRS and YFSETQ. The CDR3 loop reads CASSLDGFMNTEAFF. The CDR3 bases are TGCGCCAGCAGCTTGGACGGTTTCATGAACACTGAAGCTTTCTTT.

The chain has TRBV5-1 and TRBJ2-5; D uncertain. CDR3 length equals 13 residues. Trimming cost V 4 bases and J 3 bases, with 10 bases left between them. Germline V gives CDR1 SGHRS, CDR2 YFSETQ. Here the CDR3 reads CASSTSPEETQYF. The CDR3, as DNA: TGCGCCAGCAGCACAAGTCCTGAAGAGACCCAGTACTTC.